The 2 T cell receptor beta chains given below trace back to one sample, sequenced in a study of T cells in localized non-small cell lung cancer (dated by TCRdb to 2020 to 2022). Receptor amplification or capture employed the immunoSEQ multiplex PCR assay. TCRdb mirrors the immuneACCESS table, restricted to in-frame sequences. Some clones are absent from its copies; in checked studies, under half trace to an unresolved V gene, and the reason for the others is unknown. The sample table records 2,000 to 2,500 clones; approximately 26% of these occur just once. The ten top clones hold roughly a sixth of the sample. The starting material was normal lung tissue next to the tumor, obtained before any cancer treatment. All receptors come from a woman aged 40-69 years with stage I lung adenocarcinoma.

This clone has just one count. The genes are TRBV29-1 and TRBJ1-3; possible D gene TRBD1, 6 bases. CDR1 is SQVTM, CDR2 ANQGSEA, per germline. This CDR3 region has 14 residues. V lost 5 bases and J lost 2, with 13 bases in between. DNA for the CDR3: TGCAGCGTTACATCAGGGGCTGCTGGAAACACCATATATTTT. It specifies CSVTSGAAGNTIYF.

The DNA for the CDR3 is TGTGCCAGCAGCTTGGTAACAGGCGTGTCGGGGGAGCAGTACTTC. It translates to CASSLVTGVSGEQYF. J is TRBJ2-7 and V is TRBV11-3, with D perhaps assigned TRBD1 or TRBD2 (5 bases each). Trimming took off 3 bases at V and 7 bases at J, with 19 bases between the two ends. The CDR3 loop spans 15 amino acids. The germline gives CDR1 SGHNT, CDR2 YENEEA. The full variable domain, rest sourced from reference TRBV11-3 and TRBJ2-7, is EAGVVQSPRYKIIEKKQPVAFWCNPISGHNTLYWYLQNLGQGPELLIRYENEEAVDDSQLPKDRFSAERLKGVDSTLKIQPAELGDSAVYLCASSLVTGVSGEQYFGPGTRLTVT.